The 18 T cell receptor beta chains below all came from one sample that was sequenced in a study of blood T cell repertoires in COVID-19. Repertoires were generated with immunoSEQ multiplex PCR, while TCRdb's copy carries only in-frame clones and drops some. The table has around 130,000 clones, around 85% seen once. Sequences were obtained from peripheral blood. The source of these receptors is a man aged 60-69 years with acute or convalescent COVID-19.

This clone has more than one count but fewer than ten. The chain combines TRBV24-1 with TRBJ2-5; 8 bases fit TRBD1. Germline V gene sequence: CDR1 KGHDR, CDR2 SFDVKD. The junction had 5 bases not matched to a gene; V was cut back by 5 bases and J by 4 bases. The CDR3 totals 14 residues. CDR3 amino acids: CATSVGQGAETQYF. The CDR3 DNA follows: TGTGCCACCAGTGTCGGACAGGGAGCAGAGACCCAGTACTTC.

The CDR3 is CASSPRGVTNEKLFF. The CDR3 bases are TGTGCCAGCAGCCCCCGGGGTGTAACTAATGAAAAACTGTTTTTT. The chain joins TRBV5-4 to TRBJ1-4; no firm D call. V lost 4 bases to trimming and J lost 1 base, with 11 bases between them. CDR1 SGHNT and CDR2 YYREEE come from the germline V gene (reference sequence). CDR3 size: 15 residues.

This sequence joins TRBV27 and TRBJ2-6; a possible D gene is TRBD2 (6 bases). Looked up from germline, CDR1 is MNHEY and CDR2 is SMNVEV (reference sequence). V was pared by 3 bases and J by 3 bases, with 21 bases between. CDR3 length: 19 amino acids. CDR3: CASSFYSSGRGLGANVLTF. In DNA form, the CDR3 reads TGTGCCAGCAGTTTCTACAGTTCCGGGCGGGGACTTGGGGCCAACGTCCTGACTTTC.

The chain employs TRBV11-3 and TRBJ2-7; a weak D match, TRBD2 (6 bases). The V gene's germline CDR1 is SGHNT and CDR2 YENEEA. Trimming cost V 4 bases and J 6 bases, with 13 bases left between them. This CDR3 has 13 residues. The DNA for the CDR3 is TGTGCCAGCAGCTCGAAGACTAGTGGCGAGCAGTACTTC. This codes for CASSSKTSGEQYF.

The chain couples TRBV28 to TRBJ2-3, with TRBD2 as a possible D gene (6 bases). The CDR3 covers 12 residues. The germline V gene has CDR1 MDHEN and CDR2 SYDVKM. Trimming removed 4 bases from V and 4 bases from J, with 6 bases in between. The CDR3 bases are TGTGCCAGCAGTTGGGGGGCAGATACGCAGTATTTT. Its translation: CASSWGADTQYF.

The chain links TRBV19 to TRBJ2-1, with TRBD2 matching 13 bases. The length of the CDR3 is 15 residues. Trimming at V came to 5 bases and at J to 10 bases, leaving 8 bases not matched to a gene. The germline V gene has CDR1 LNHDA and CDR2 SQIVND (reference sequence). CDR3 residues: CASSLGTSGIREQFF. The CDR3 DNA follows: TGTGCCAGTAGTCTCGGGACTAGCGGGATAAGAGAGCAGTTCTTC.

This clone has a single count. This rearrangement joins TRBV29-1 to TRBJ2-5, with a possible D match to TRBD1 (6 bases). In germline, CDR1 is SQVTM, CDR2 ANQGSEA. The CDR3 is 13 residues long. Trimming removed 6 bases from V and 4 bases from J, with 15 bases in between. The CDR3 sequence is CSVTSGVGETQYF. The CDR3 coding sequence is TGCAGCGTGACGTCAGGGGTAGGAGAGACCCAGTACTTC.

This clone has just one count. The rearrangement links TRBV28 to TRBJ2-7, with 10 bases identical to TRBD2. The V segment lost 6 bases and the J segment 3 bases; nucleotides outside the gene matches: 5. Germline V gene sequence: CDR1 MDHEN, CDR2 SYDVKM. The CDR3 has 14 residues. Here the CDR3 DNA reads TGTGCCAGCAGCCTAGCGGGAGAGGTCTACGAGCAGTACTTC. It codes for CASSLAGEVYEQYF.

This clone has a single count. The chain employs TRBV27 and TRBJ1-4; no firm D call. This CDR3 comprises 13 residues. Trimming shortened V by 8 bases and J by 7 bases, and 14 bases separated the two germline ends. Germline V CDR1 and CDR2: MNHEY, SMNVEV (reference sequence). The CDR3 protein is CASRPAGFEKLFF. DNA for the CDR3: TGTGCCAGCCGTCCGGCGGGGTTTGAAAAACTGTTTTTT.

In nucleotides, the CDR3 is TGTGCCAGCAGCTTAATGCCCGGGGCCTACAATGAGCAGTTCTTC. This sequence encodes CASSLMPGAYNEQFF. The chain uses TRBV7-3 and TRBJ2-1, with D possibly TRBD2 on 5 matching bases. Germline CDR1 and CDR2: SGHTA and FQGTGA. Deletions cut 1 base from V and 2 bases from J, with 9 bases between. The CDR3 has 15 residues.

The chain joins TRBV18 to TRBJ2-1; possibly TRBD2 for D (6 bases). The germline V gene has CDR1 KGHSH and CDR2 LQKENI. V was pared by 1 base and J by 4 bases, with 14 bases between. This CDR3 is built from 16 residues. Here the CDR3 reads CASSPQEGPVYNEQFF. The CDR3 region has the DNA TGTGCCAGCTCACCACAGGAGGGTCCTGTTTACAATGAGCAGTTCTTC.

The chain carries TRBV10-3 and TRBJ2-1, with D tentatively TRBD2 (5 bases). Trimming took off 4 bases at V and 4 bases at J, with 20 bases between the two ends. The CDR3 runs 17 residues. Per germline, CDR1 ENHRY and CDR2 SYGVKD. The CDR3 region has the DNA TGTGCCATCAGTGGGGGTGGGGAGATCCCCTTATACAATGAGCAGTTCTTC. It is translated as CAISGGGEIPLYNEQFF.

The gene calls are TRBV7-9 and TRBJ2-1, with D perhaps matching TRBD2 (6 bases). This CDR3 is 13 amino acids long. V gave up 5 bases and J gave up 8 bases, with 13 bases separating them. CDR1 is SEHNR, CDR2 FQNEAQ, per germline (reference sequence). Here the CDR3 reads CASSLGTGYEQFF. The CDR3, as DNA: TGTGCCAGCAGCCTCGGGACTGGATATGAGCAGTTCTTC.

This chain joins TRBV28 and TRBJ2-7; TRBD2 aligns across 8 bases. This CDR3 has 15 amino acids. Germline V lookup: CDR1 MDHEN, CDR2 SYDVKM. V lost 6 bases and J lost 7; bases outside the gene matches: 14. The DNA for the CDR3 is TGTGCCAGCAGCTATTTGACTAGCGCTCTCCAGGAGCAGTACTTC. Translation gives CASSYLTSALQEQYF. The complete variable domain, with remaining parts taken from reference TRBV28 and TRBJ2-7, reads DVKVTQSSRYLVKRTGEKVFLECVQDMDHENMFWYRQDPGLGLRLIYFSYDVKMKEKGDIPEGYSVSREKKERFSLILESASTNQTSMYLCASSYLTSALQEQYFGPGTRLTVT.

The CDR3 DNA reads as TGTGCCAGCCGACGAGGACTAGCGGGAGGGAACTACCAAGAGACCCAGTACTTC. Protein product: CASRRGLAGGNYQETQYF. The chain couples TRBV2 to TRBJ2-5, with 15 bases lining up with TRBD2. The germline CDR1 and CDR2 sequences are SNHLY and FYNNEI. This CDR3 contains 18 residues. With 8 bases clipped from V and 0 bases from J, the junction kept 10 bases outside the gene matches. Complete variable domain (other parts from reference TRBV2 and TRBJ2-5): EPEVTQTPSHQVTQMGQEVILRCVPISNHLYFYWYRQILGQKVEFLVSFYNNEISEKSEIFDDQFSVERPDGSNFTLKIRSTKLEDSAMYFCASRRGLAGGNYQETQYFGPGTRLLVL.

The J gene is TRBJ2-7, the V gene TRBV7-3; 7 bases fit TRBD2. Trimming at V came to 4 bases and at J to 6 bases, leaving 12 bases not matched to a gene. CDR1 and CDR2 from the germline V gene are SGHTA and FQGTGA. The CDR3 totals 15 residues. In nucleotides, the CDR3 is TGTGCCAGCAGCTCCCATGCGGGAGTGGGAGCCGAGCAGTACTTC. Encoded protein: CASSSHAGVGAEQYF.

The V gene is TRBV12-3 or TRBV12-4, the J gene TRBJ2-7; TRBD1 might be the D (6 bases). The CDR3 extends over 13 amino acids. V lost 2 bases, J lost 2 bases, and 7 bases lay in between. CDR3 nucleotides: TGTGCCAGCAGTTTATCAGGGGCCTACGAGCAGTACTTC. This sequence encodes CASSLSGAYEQYF.

The chain is built from TRBV18 and TRBJ2-5; 10 bases are shared with TRBD2. Germline CDR1 reads KGHSH; CDR2 reads LQKENI. There are 16 residues in the CDR3. V lost 1 base to trimming and J lost 5 bases; unmatched junction nucleotides: 7. CDR3 nucleotide sequence: TGTGCCAGCTCACCACGGCTAGCGGGAGAGGGTGAGACCCAGTACTTC. Its translation is CASSPRLAGEGETQYF.